This T cell receptor (beta chain) was captured by sequencing in a study of cytomegalovirus exposure and HLA in healthy donors. The study's findings and limits: Among the CMV-associated chains, a few were confirmed in vitro as specific for CMV antigens.

The CDR3 is 12 amino acids. Trimming pared 4 bases from V and 13 bases from J, leaving 13 bases between. Germline-derived CDR1 and CDR2 are MNHNS and SASEGT. This clone was counted a few times. Its target is not known. This PCR relied on a set of 60 Vbeta primers and 13 Jbeta primers. The repertoire was sequenced with immunoSEQ multiplex PCR; TCRdb's copy has only in-frame clones and lacks some. The table has about 120,000 clones, roughly 65% seen once. The sequence came from a man aged 40-49 years in good health and CMV-seropositive. The specimen was PBMCs. The chain combines TRBV6-1 with TRBJ1-4; TRBD1 might be the D (5 bases). DNA of the CDR3: TGTGCCAGCAGTGGATTGCAGGGTCTACTGTTTTTT. This gives the protein CASSGLQGLLFF.